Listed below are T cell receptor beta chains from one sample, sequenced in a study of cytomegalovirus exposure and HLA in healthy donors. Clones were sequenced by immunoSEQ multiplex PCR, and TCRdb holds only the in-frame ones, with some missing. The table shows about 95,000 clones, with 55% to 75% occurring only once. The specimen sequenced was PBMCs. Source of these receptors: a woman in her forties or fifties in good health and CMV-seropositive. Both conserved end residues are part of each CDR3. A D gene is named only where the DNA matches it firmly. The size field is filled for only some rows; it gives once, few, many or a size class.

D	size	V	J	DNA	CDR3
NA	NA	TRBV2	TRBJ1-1	TGTGCCAGCAGAGTAAACAGCTACAGTGAAGCTTTCTTT	CASRVNSYSEAFF
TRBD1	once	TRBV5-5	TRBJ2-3	TGTGCCAGCAGCTACCGGGACAGGGGTGGGGGAGATACGCAGTATTTT	CASSYRDRGGGDTQYF
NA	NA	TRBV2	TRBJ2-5	TGTGCCAGCAGTGCTTGGACTGTTCAAGAGACCCAGTACTTC	CASSAWTVQETQYF
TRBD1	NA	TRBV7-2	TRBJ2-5	TGTGCCAGCAGCCAGGACAGGGGTATAGAGACCCAGTACTTC	CASSQDRGIETQYF
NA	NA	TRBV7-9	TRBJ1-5	TGTGCCAGCAGCGCCTCAGGCCCCCAGCATTTT	CASSASGPQHF
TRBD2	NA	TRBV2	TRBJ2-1	TGTGCCAGCGCGGGGGGGGAGCAGTTCTTC	CASAGGEQFF
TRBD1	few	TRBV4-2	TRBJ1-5	TGTGCCAGCAGCCAAGATGGAACAGGGGGAAACCTTAGGCCCCAGCATTTT	CASSQDGTGGNLRPQHF
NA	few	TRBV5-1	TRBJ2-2	TGCGCCAGCAGCTTGGTCGGGAGTGGCACCGGGGAGCTGTTTTTT	CASSLVGSGTGELFF
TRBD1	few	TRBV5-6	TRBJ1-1	TGTGCCAGCAACCAGGGGGGCGGCACTGAAGCTTTCTTT	CASNQGGGTEAFF
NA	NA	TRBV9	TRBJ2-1	TGTGCCAGCAGCGTAGCCTGGGGGGAGAGTTTAGTCAATGAGCAGTTCTTC	CASSVAWGESLVNEQFF
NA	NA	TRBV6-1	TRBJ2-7	TGTGCCAGCAGTGAAATTGGCCAGATTAACTACGAGCAGTACTTC	CASSEIGQINYEQYF
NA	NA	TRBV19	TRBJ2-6	TGTGCCAGTAGTATACTCAGGGCTGGGGCCAACGTCCTGACTTTC	CASSILRAGANVLTF
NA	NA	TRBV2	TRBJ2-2	TGTGCCAGCAGTCCGAACACAGGGAACACCGGGGAGCTGTTTTTT	CASSPNTGNTGELFF
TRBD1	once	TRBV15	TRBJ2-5	TGTGCCACCAGCCTCGACACAGGGGGTCGGGAGACCCAGTACTTC	CATSLDTGGRETQYF
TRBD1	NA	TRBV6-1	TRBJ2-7	TGTGCCAGCAGGGACCAAGGGACAGGGGCCCACGAGCAGTACTTC	CASRDQGTGAHEQYF
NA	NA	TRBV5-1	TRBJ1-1	TGCGCCAGCAGCTTGGCCGGAGGAGCTGAAGCTTTCTTT	CASSLAGGAEAFF
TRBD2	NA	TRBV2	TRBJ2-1	TGTGCCAGCAGGGGGACTAGCGGGTCCAATGAGCAGTTCTTC	CASRGTSGSNEQFF
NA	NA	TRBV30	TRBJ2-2	TGTGCCTGGAGTGTCGGACAAGTTAGCACCGGGGAGCTGTTTTTT	CAWSVGQVSTGELFF
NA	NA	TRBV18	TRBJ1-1	TGTGCCAGCTCACCATTAGAGACTGAAGCTTTCTTT	CASSPLETEAFF
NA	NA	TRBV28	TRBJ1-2	TGTGCCAGCAGTTTAATCCTCCCGGACAGAAACTATGGCTACACCTTC	CASSLILPDRNYGYTF
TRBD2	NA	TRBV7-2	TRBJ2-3	TGTGCCAGCAGCTCTTCGGCGGGGGACACAGATACGCAGTATTTT	CASSSSAGDTDTQYF
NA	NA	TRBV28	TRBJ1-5	TGTGCCAGCAGTGACCCGGGACAGCCCCAGCATTTT	CASSDPGQPQHF
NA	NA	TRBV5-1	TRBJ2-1	TGCGCCAGCAGCTTGGTGGTAGCGGTCTACAATGAGCAGTTCTTC	CASSLVVAVYNEQFF
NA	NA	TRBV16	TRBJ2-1	TGTGCCAGCAGCCAAGGTTTTCCTACAGTTTCAAATGAGCAGTTCTTC	CASSQGFPTVSNEQFF
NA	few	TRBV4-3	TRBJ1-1	TGCGCCAGCAGCCATACCGGGATGAACACTGAAGCTTTCTTT	CASSHTGMNTEAFF
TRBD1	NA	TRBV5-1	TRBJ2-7	TGCGCCAGCAGCCCAAGGACAGGGGGCATCCAATACGAGCAGTACTTC	CASSPRTGGIQYEQYF
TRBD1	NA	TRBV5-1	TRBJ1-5	TGCGCCAGCAGCAATGCAGGGGGCTATAGCAATCAGCCCCAGCATTTT	CASSNAGGYSNQPQHF
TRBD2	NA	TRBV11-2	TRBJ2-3	TGTGCCAGCAGCTTAAACCTAGCGGGCACTAGCACAGATACGCAGTATTTT	CASSLNLAGTSTDTQYF
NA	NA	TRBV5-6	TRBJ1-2	TGTGCCAGCAGCTTAAAAGGGGATGGCTACACCTTC	CASSLKGDGYTF
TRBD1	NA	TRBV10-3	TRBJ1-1	TGTGCCATAACTGGGACAGGGAAGGGTAGGCAGGGGGTGAACACTGAAGCTTTCTTT	CAITGTGKGRQGVNTEAFF
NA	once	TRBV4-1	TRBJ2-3	TGCGCCAGCAGCCAAGAGAAAAGCTCGAGAGATACGCAGTATTTT	CASSQEKSSRDTQYF
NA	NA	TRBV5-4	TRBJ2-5	TGTGCCAGCAGCTTGGCGGGGGGCCAGGGAGAGACCCAGTACTTC	CASSLAGGQGETQYF
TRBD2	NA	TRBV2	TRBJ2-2	TGTGCCAGCAACGGGAGGACCAACACCGGGGAGCTGTTTTTT	CASNGRTNTGELFF
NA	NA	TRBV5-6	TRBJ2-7	TGTGCCAGCAGCTCCGGTTCCTACGAGCAGTACTTC	CASSSGSYEQYF
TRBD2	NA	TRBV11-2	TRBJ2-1	TGTGCCAGCAGCTTTAGCGGGAGAAGCTACAATGAGCAGTTCTTC	CASSFSGRSYNEQFF
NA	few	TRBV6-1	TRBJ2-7	TGTGCCAGCAAAATTGGACTCGGCGGGACCTACGAGCAGTACTTC	CASKIGLGGTYEQYF
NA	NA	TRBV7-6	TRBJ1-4	TGTGCCAGCAGCTTAAGCGGGGGCCGCCATAATGAAAAACTGTTTTTT	CASSLSGGRHNEKLFF
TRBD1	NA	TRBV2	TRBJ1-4	TGTGCCAGCTTAGCGATGGCAGGGGGACGGGAAAAACTGTTTTTT	CASLAMAGGREKLFF
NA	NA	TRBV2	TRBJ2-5	TGTGCCAGCAGTGATGTTCTAGAGACCCAGTACTTC	CASSDVLETQYF
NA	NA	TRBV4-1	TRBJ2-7	TGCGCCAGCAGCCAAGTGGGCGGGGCGCGGGTCGAGCAGTACTTC	CASSQVGGARVEQYF
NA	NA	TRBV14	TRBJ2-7	TGTGCCAGCAGCCAATCGGGAGTCGAGCAGTACTTC	CASSQSGVEQYF
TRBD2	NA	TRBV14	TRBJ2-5	TGTGCCAGCAGCCAAGCGGGACTAGCGGGAGTAGAGACCCAGTACTTC	CASSQAGLAGVETQYF
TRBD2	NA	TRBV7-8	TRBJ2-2	TGTGCCAGCAGCTTATGGCTAGCGGAGGCCGGGGAGCTGTTTTTT	CASSLWLAEAGELFF
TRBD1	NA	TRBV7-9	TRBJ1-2	TGTGCCAGCAGCTGGGACAGGGCCGTTGGCTACACCTTC	CASSWDRAVGYTF
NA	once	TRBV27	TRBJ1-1	TGTGCCAGCCGGAGGCGGGCCCAGAACACTGAAGCTTTCTTT	CASRRRAQNTEAFF
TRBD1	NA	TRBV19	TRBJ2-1	TGTGCCAGTAGTATAGCCAAGGGGGCTTGGTATGAGCAGTTCTTC	CASSIAKGAWYEQFF
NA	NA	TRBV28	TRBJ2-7	TGTGCCAGCACCCTCGGACAGTTCCCCTACGAGCAGTACTTC	CASTLGQFPYEQYF
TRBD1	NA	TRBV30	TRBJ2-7	TGTGCCTCCCCGAGGCCCGGGACAGGTCCCTACGAGCAGTACTTC	CASPRPGTGPYEQYF
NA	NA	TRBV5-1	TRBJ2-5	TGCGCCAGCAGCCTCGGGATGGTCCAAGAGACCCAGTACTTC	CASSLGMVQETQYF
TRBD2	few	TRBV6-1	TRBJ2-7	TGTGCCAGCAGTTCCGGGACTAGTCCCTCCGAGCAGTACTTC	CASSSGTSPSEQYF
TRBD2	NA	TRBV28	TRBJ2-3	TGTGCCAGCAGTTTGGCGGCGGGAGTTGTCGCAGATACGCAGTATTTT	CASSLAAGVVADTQYF
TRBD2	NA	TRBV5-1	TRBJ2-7	TGCCCGCGACCCCGGGGCATTAGCGGGAGGGCCGGGCAGTACTTC	CPRPRGISGRAGQYF